Listed here are 4 T cell receptor beta chains from one sample, sequenced in a study of cytomegalovirus exposure and HLA in healthy donors. Both 60 Vbeta primers and 13 Jbeta primers went into the PCR. Repertoires were generated with immunoSEQ multiplex PCR, while TCRdb's copy carries only in-frame clones and drops some. The sample yields 130,000 or so clones, 80% to 90% seen once. The sample was PBMCs. The receptors were gathered from a man in his forties in good health and CMV-seronegative.

The chain couples TRBV6-5 to TRBJ1-6; maybe TRBD1 (6 bases). Trimming pared 6 bases from V and 4 bases from J, leaving 13 bases between. This CDR3 is built from 15 residues. Per the germline V gene, CDR1 is MNHEY and CDR2 is SVGAGI. The DNA for the CDR3 is TGTGCCAGCAGCCGCCCGGACAGATATAATTCACCCCTCCACTTT. Protein: CASSRPDRYNSPLHF.

This chain links TRBV2 with TRBJ1-5; 10 bases map to TRBD1. CDR1 and CDR2 from the germline V gene are SNHLY and FYNNEI. V gave up 7 bases and J gave up 0 bases; unmatched junction bases: 9. CDR3 length: 17 amino acids. CDR3 sequence (DNA): TGTGCCAGCATGCTGGGACAGGGGCTTTATAGCAATCAGCCCCAGCATTTT. This sequence encodes CASMLGQGLYSNQPQHF.

The genes are TRBV5-4 and TRBJ1-1; 7 bases line up with TRBD1. The V and J ends lost 5 bases and 5 bases, in that order; junction bases with no gene match: 6. CDR3 length equals 13 residues. CDR1 is SGHNT and CDR2 is YYREEE in the germline V gene (reference sequence). In DNA form, the CDR3 reads TGTGCCAGCAGTCGCCAGGGGGGAACTGAAGCTTTCTTT. Protein: CASSRQGGTEAFF.

The CDR3 nucleotides are TGTGCCAGCAGCGTAATAGCGGGAGGCACCGCGAACACCGGGGAGCTGTTTTTT. It yields the protein CASSVIAGGTANTGELFF. V and J are TRBV9 and TRBJ2-2; 10 positions match TRBD2. The CDR3 spans 18 residues. CDR1 and CDR2 (germline): SGDLS, YYNGEE. J was trimmed by 0 bases and V by 1 base; bases with no gene match: 6.